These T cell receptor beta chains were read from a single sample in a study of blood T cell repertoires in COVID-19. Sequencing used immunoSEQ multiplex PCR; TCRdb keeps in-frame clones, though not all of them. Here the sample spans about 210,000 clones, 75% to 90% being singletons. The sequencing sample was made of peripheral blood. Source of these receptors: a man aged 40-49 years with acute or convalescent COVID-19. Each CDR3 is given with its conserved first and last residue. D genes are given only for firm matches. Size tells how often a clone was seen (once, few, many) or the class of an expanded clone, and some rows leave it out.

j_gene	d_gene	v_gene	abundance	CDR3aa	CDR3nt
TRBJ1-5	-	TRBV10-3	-	CAISERGGNQPQHF	TGTGCCATCAGTGAACGGGGGGGCAATCAGCCCCAGCATTTT
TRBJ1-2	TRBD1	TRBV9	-	CASSVGTGTGYGYTF	TGTGCCAGCAGCGTAGGGACAGGGACTGGCTATGGCTACACCTTC
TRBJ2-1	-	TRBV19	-	CASSISQASYNEQFF	TGTGCCAGTAGTATCTCTCAGGCCTCCTACAATGAGCAGTTCTTC
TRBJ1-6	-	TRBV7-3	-	CASSLTAGSHSPLHF	TGTGCCAGCAGCTTAACGGCAGGGTCGCATTCACCCCTCCACTTT
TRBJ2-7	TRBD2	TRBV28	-	CATWAAGGYSYEQYF	TGTGCCACCTGGGCAGCGGGAGGGTACTCCTACGAGCAGTACTTC
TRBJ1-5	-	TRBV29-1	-	CSVGQDSNQPQHF	TGCAGCGTTGGGCAGGATAGCAATCAGCCCCAGCATTTT
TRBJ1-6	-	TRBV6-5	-	CASNEQGYGSPLHF	TGTGCCAGCAACGAGCAGGGTTACGGGTCACCCCTCCACTTT
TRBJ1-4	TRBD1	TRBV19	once	CANGQGAEKLFF	TGTGCCAATGGGCAGGGGGCGGAAAAACTGTTTTTT
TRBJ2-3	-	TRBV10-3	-	CATGGQMGTDTQYF	TGTGCCACCGGGGGGCAGATGGGCACAGATACGCAGTATTTT
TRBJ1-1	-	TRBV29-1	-	CSVSRGHSNTEAFF	TGCAGCGTTAGTCGAGGACATTCGAACACTGAAGCTTTCTTT
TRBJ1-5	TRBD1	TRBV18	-	CASSPGTDNQPQHF	TGTGCCAGCTCACCAGGGACAGACAATCAGCCCCAGCATTTT
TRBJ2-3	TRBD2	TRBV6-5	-	CASRNRGGSTDTQYF	TGTGCCAGCAGGAATCGCGGGGGGAGCACAGATACGCAGTATTTT
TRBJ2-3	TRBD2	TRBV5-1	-	CASSSSLAGGPKADTQYF	TGCGCCAGCAGCTCTTCCCTAGCGGGCGGCCCCAAGGCAGATACGCAGTATTTT
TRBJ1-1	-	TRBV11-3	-	CASSLSGGNTEAFF	TGTGCCAGCAGCCTCTCGGGAGGGAACACTGAAGCTTTCTTT
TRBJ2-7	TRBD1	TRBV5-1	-	CASSLAGTDNYEQYF	TGCGCCAGCAGCTTGGCCGGGACAGACAACTACGAGCAGTACTTC
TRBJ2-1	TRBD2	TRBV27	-	CASSLTSGNEQFF	TGTGCCAGCAGTTTGACTAGCGGCAATGAGCAGTTCTTC
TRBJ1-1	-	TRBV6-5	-	CASSQQGPHTEAFF	TGTGCCAGCAGTCAACAGGGTCCCCACACTGAAGCTTTCTTT
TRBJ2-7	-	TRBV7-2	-	CASSWPGRGTYEQYF	TGTGCCAGCAGCTGGCCCGGAAGGGGGACCTACGAGCAGTACTTC
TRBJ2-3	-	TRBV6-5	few	CASRVGATDTQYF	TGTGCCAGCCGAGTAGGGGCCACAGATACGCAGTATTTT
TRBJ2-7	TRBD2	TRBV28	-	CASSLSRTSGRAYEQYF	TGTGCCAGCAGTTTATCTCGGACTAGCGGGAGGGCCTACGAGCAGTACTTC
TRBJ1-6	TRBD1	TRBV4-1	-	CASSQASGQGSNSPLHF	TGCGCCAGCAGCCAAGCTTCCGGACAGGGCAGTAATTCACCCCTCCACTTT
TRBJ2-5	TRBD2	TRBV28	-	CASSSTGLAEETQYF	TGTGCCAGCAGTTCCACAGGACTAGCGGAAGAGACCCAGTACTTC
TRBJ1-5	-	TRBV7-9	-	CASSLGQGSNQPQHF	TGTGCCAGCAGCTTAGGGCAGGGAAGCAATCAGCCCCAGCATTTT
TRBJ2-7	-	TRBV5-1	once	CASSLTGEGYEQYF	TGCGCCAGCAGCTTGACAGGCGAAGGCTACGAGCAGTACTTC
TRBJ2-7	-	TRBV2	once	CASREGAGSSYEQYF	TGTGCCAGCAGGGAAGGGGCCGGGAGCTCCTACGAGCAGTACTTC
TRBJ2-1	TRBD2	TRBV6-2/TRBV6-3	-	CASSGGGSSSYNEQFF	TGTGCCAGCAGTGGGGGGGGGTCGAGCTCCTACAATGAGCAGTTCTTC
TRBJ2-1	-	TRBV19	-	CASSFLGTDEQFF	TGTGCCAGTAGCTTCCTAGGAACCGATGAGCAGTTCTTC
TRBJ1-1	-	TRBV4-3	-	CASSRQVMNTEAFF	TGCGCCAGCAGCCGACAGGTCATGAACACTGAAGCTTTCTTT
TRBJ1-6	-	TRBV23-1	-	CASSQNPGIQGVVGSPLHF	TGCGCCAGCAGTCAAAATCCCGGAATACAGGGTGTGGTTGGTTCACCCCTCCACTTT
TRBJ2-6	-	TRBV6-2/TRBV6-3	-	CASSYGTDSSGANVLTF	TGTGCCAGCAGTTACGGCACAGACAGCTCTGGGGCCAACGTCCTGACTTTC
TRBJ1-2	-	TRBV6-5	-	CASSYSMQGGSGYTF	TGTGCCAGCAGTTACTCGATGCAGGGCGGTAGTGGCTACACCTTC
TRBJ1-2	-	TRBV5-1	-	CASSWAGTADGGYTF	TGCGCCAGCAGCTGGGCAGGGACTGCAGATGGTGGCTACACCTTC
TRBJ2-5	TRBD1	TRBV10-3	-	CAISDQRDRGEETQYF	TGTGCCATCAGTGATCAGCGGGACAGGGGAGAAGAGACCCAGTACTTC
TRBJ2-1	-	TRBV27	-	CASSLVGSEQFF	TGTGCCAGCAGTTTAGTGGGGAGTGAGCAGTTCTTC
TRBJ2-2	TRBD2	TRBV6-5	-	CASSLRLAARGELFF	TGTGCCAGCAGTCTTCGACTAGCAGCGAGGGGGGAGCTGTTTTTT
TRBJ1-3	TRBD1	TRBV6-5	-	CASSYTGTAGNTIYF	TGTGCCAGCAGTTACACGGGGACAGCTGGAAACACCATATATTTT
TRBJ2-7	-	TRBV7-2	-	CASSLWGGAGEQYF	TGTGCCAGCAGCCTGTGGGGCGGAGCTGGGGAGCAGTACTTC
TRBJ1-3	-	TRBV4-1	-	CASSLPGGTLGPSGNTIYF	TGCGCCAGCAGCCTCCCCGGGGGTACACTCGGGCCCTCTGGAAACACCATATATTTT
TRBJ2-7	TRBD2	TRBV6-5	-	CASSWGLAGYEQYF	TGTGCCAGCAGTTGGGGACTAGCGGGCTACGAGCAGTACTTC
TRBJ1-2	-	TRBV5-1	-	CASSLVPDRRAGGYTF	TGCGCCAGCAGCTTGGTACCAGACAGAAGGGCTGGAGGCTACACCTTC
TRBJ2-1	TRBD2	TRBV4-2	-	CASSQDRAGGPSNEQFF	TGTGCCAGCAGCCAAGATAGGGCGGGAGGGCCCTCGAATGAGCAGTTCTTC
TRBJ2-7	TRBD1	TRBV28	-	CASSSGGTGDQYF	TGTGCCAGCAGTTCCGGGGGGACAGGGGACCAGTACTTC
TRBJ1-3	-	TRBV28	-	CASSTPYTSGNTIYF	TGTGCCAGCAGCACCCCTTACACCTCTGGAAACACCATATATTTT
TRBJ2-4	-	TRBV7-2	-	CASSLGAGGGLWDIQYF	TGTGCCAGCAGCTTAGGGGCAGGGGGAGGCCTTTGGGACATTCAGTACTTC
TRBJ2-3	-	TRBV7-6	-	CASSGAGRGTDTQYF	TGTGCCAGCAGCGGGGCCGGTAGAGGCACAGATACGCAGTATTTT
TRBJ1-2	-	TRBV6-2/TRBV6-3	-	CASSWEAGRGYTF	TGTGCCAGCAGTTGGGAGGCAGGAAGGGGCTACACCTTC
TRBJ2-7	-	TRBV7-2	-	CASSLGPGSYEQYF	TGTGCCAGCAGCTTAGGGCCCGGGAGCTACGAGCAGTACTTC
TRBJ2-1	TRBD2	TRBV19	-	CASSIVGLAGGRGEQFF	TGTGCCAGTAGTATAGTTGGGCTAGCGGGAGGCAGGGGTGAGCAGTTCTTC
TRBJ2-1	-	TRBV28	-	CASSLNSGSYNEQFF	TGTGCCAGCAGCCTCAATAGCGGCTCCTACAATGAGCAGTTCTTC
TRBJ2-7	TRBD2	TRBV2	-	CASLTPGLAGGEQYF	TGTGCCAGCTTGACGCCGGGACTAGCGGGAGGCGAGCAGTACTTC
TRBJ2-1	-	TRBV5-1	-	CASTRLVDAGNEQFF	TGCGCCAGCACCCGGTTAGTAGACGCGGGCAATGAGCAGTTCTTC